These 14 T cell receptor beta chains were sequenced from one sample in a study of PD-1 blockade in mismatch repair-deficient tumors. TCRdb keeps only in-frame clones here, not all; method: immunoSEQ multiplex PCR. The sample lists around 100,000 clones, roughly 80% seen once, with 4.5% to 5.5% in the top ten. The sample was peripheral blood, taken 60 weeks after starting pembrolizumab. The receptor source for this set is an adult with mismatch repair-deficient cancer.

The chain joins TRBV2 to TRBJ1-5, with D possibly matching TRBD1 (5 bases). The germline CDR1 and CDR2 sequences are SNHLY and FYNNEI. Trimming stripped 3 bases from V and 2 bases from J, with 8 bases between. The length of the CDR3 is 14 residues. CDR3 region: CASSDWDGNQPQHF. The CDR3 nucleotides are TGTGCCAGCAGTGATTGGGACGGCAATCAGCCCCAGCATTTT.

This clone was seen just once. This chain joins TRBV11-1 and TRBJ2-4; the match to TRBD1 covers 8 bases. V lost 1 base to trimming and J lost 1 base; unmatched junction nucleotides: 3. The germline gives CDR1 SGHAT, CDR2 FQDESV (reference sequence). This CDR3 contains 16 residues. DNA of the CDR3: TGTGCCAGCAGCTTAGATGACAGGGGTGCCAAAAACATTCAGTACTTC. It encodes CASSLDDRGAKNIQYF.

The chain recombines TRBV4-2 with TRBJ2-5; TRBD1 matches 8 bases. With V trimmed by 4 bases and J by 4 bases, 11 bases remained unmatched. The germline V gene has CDR1 LGHNA and CDR2 YNFKEQ. The CDR3 is 16 amino acids. The CDR3 reads CASSPSPGTGGETQYF. CDR3 nucleotide sequence: TGTGCCAGCAGCCCGAGTCCCGGGACAGGTGGAGAGACCCAGTACTTC.

This clone appeared a single time. V usage is TRBV11-3 and J usage is TRBJ2-5; 9 positions agree with TRBD1. This CDR3 spans 18 amino acids. V shed 1 base and J 0 bases; nucleotides not matched to a gene: 9. The germline V gene has CDR1 SGHNT and CDR2 YENEEA. CDR3 coding DNA: TGTGCCAGCAGCTTAGGGACAGGGGCTATCACGTACCAAGAGACCCAGTACTTC. Protein sequence: CASSLGTGAITYQETQYF.

V gene TRBV7-9 combines with J gene TRBJ2-7, with TRBD1 as a possible D gene (6 bases). With 5 bases removed from V and 5 bases from J, the gap between germline ends came to 13 bases. The CDR3 covers 13 residues. Germline-derived CDR1 and CDR2 are SEHNR and FQNEAQ (reference sequence). DNA for the CDR3: TGTGCCAGCAGCCGCACAGGGCGGAACGAGCAGTACTTC. Its protein product is CASSRTGRNEQYF.

V usage is TRBV6-5 and J usage is TRBJ2-2, with D perhaps TRBD2 (6 bases). The germline CDR1 and CDR2 sequences are MNHEY and SVGAGI. Trimming removed 5 bases from V and 0 bases from J, with 10 bases in between. The CDR3 consists of 15 residues. The chain's CDR3 is CASSPSSANTGELFF. In nucleotides, the CDR3 is TGTGCCAGCAGTCCGTCTAGCGCGAACACCGGGGAGCTGTTTTTT.

V is TRBV11-3 and J is TRBJ2-1; TRBD2 is a possible D gene (6 bases). The germline V gene has CDR1 SGHNT and CDR2 YENEEA. This CDR3 contains 15 residues. Trimming stripped 6 bases from V and 4 bases from J, with 16 bases between. The chain's CDR3 is CASRVVGGIYNEQFF. CDR3 nucleotide sequence: TGTGCCAGCAGGGTGGTCGGGGGAATATACAATGAGCAGTTCTTC.

This clone appeared a few times. The genes are TRBV30 and TRBJ1-3; the D is unclear. The CDR3 totals 15 residues. V lost 0 bases, J lost 0 bases, and 9 bases lay in between. Germline lookup yields CDR1 GTSNPN and CDR2 SVGIG (reference sequence). For the CDR3, the DNA is TGTGCCTGGAGTGTAGGGCAGGACTCTGGAAACACCATATATTTT. As protein: CAWSVGQDSGNTIYF.

The rearrangement joins TRBV6-1 to TRBJ2-3, with 9 bases lining up with TRBD2. The V gene's germline CDR1 is MNHNS and CDR2 SASEGT. J lost 0 bases, V lost 10 bases, and 8 bases had no gene match. The CDR3 has 15 amino acids. The CDR3 loop reads CATGLARTSTDTQYF. The CDR3 DNA sequence: TGTGCCACCGGACTAGCGCGAACTAGCACAGATACGCAGTATTTT.

The chain combines TRBV6-1 with TRBJ1-2; TRBD1 agrees at 7 bases. Germline V gene sequence: CDR1 MNHNS, CDR2 SASEGT. This CDR3 is 15 amino acids long. V shed 5 bases, J shed 2 bases, and the junction held 8 bases outside the gene matches. The CDR3 here is CASSFTGATNYGYTF. Here the CDR3 DNA reads TGTGCCAGCAGTTTTACAGGGGCGACGAACTATGGCTACACCTTC.

This clone was seen a single time. V gene TRBV14 combines with J gene TRBJ2-7; no definite D call. The CDR3 totals 13 residues. Germline V CDR1 and CDR2: SGHDN, FVKESK. V lost 2 bases and J lost 7, with 12 bases in between. Written as DNA, the CDR3 is TGTGCCAGCAGCCAATGGGCTAACTCTGAGCAGTACTTC. Protein: CASSQWANSEQYF. Full variable domain (outside the CDR3, taken from reference TRBV14 and TRBJ2-7): EAGVTQFPSHSVIEKGQTVTLRCDPISGHDNLYWYRRVMGKEIKFLLHFVKESKQDESGMPNNRFLAERTGGTYSTLKVQPAELEDSGVYFCASSQWANSEQYFGPGTRLTVT.

The gene calls are TRBV29-1 and TRBJ2-3; 15 bases align to TRBD2. Looked up from germline, CDR1 is SQVTM and CDR2 is ANQGSEA. With V trimmed by 6 bases and J by 5 bases, 3 bases remained unmatched. The length of the CDR3 is 14 residues. DNA of the CDR3: TGCAGCGTGACGGGACTAGCGGGAGGAGATACGCAGTATTTT. Protein sequence: CSVTGLAGGDTQYF.

The V call is TRBV11-3, the J call TRBJ2-1; 8 positions match TRBD1. CDR1 is SGHNT and CDR2 is YENEEA in the germline V gene. This CDR3 region has 15 residues. J gave up 2 bases and V 4 bases, and 4 bases lay outside the gene matches. The CDR3: CASSSDRATYNEQFF. The DNA of the CDR3 is TGTGCCAGCAGCTCGGACAGGGCTACCTACAATGAGCAGTTCTTC.

The chain couples TRBV19 to TRBJ1-5; no clear D gene. The CDR3 runs 14 residues. V shed 3 bases and J shed 0 bases, with 6 bases lying between them. Germline V lookup: CDR1 LNHDA, CDR2 SQIVND (reference sequence). The CDR3 nucleotides read TGTGCCAGTAGTATTGCTTCTAGCAATCAGCCCCAGCATTTT. Amino acid sequence: CASSIASSNQPQHF.